This T cell receptor (beta chain) was obtained from a study of blood T cell repertoires in COVID-19. Assay used: immunoSEQ multiplex PCR; TCRdb lists only in-frame clones, some missing. The profile shows 170,000 or so clones, 85% to 90% of them singletons. The sample taken for sequencing was peripheral blood. This receptor was taken from a man in his fifties with active or convalescent COVID-19.

In nucleotides, the CDR3 is TGTGCCAGCAGTTACCCCTATTATGCCTACTTTCAGCCCCAGCATTTT. It encodes CASSYPYYAYFQPQHF. The V and J genes are TRBV6-7 and TRBJ1-5, with D unresolved. TRBV6-7 is identified as an open reading frame with a role that is uncertain. The CDR3 is 16 amino acids. V was cut by 2 bases and J by 6 bases, with 17 bases left in between.